The 11 T cell receptor beta chains below all came from one sample that was sequenced in a study of a mutant IDH1 vaccine in newly diagnosed glioma. Produced via immunoSEQ multiplex PCR; TCRdb's table is partial and in-frame only. The sample holds more than 35,000 clones, roughly 79% seen once. No antigen has been assigned to these receptors. The time point denotes: week 23, last vaccination. The study gave 300 ug of mutant IDH1 20-mer peptide per vaccine dose, with topical imiquimod. The sample in question was PBMCs, obtained from a glioma patient whose treatment included an IDH1 peptide vaccine. These receptors originate from a man aged 35-49 years with glioma.

V and J are TRBV9 and TRBJ2-3, with 8 bases that match TRBD2. The length of the CDR3 is 15 residues. Trimming took 2 bases from V and 4 from J; bases not matched to a gene: 6. Looked up from germline, CDR1 is SGDLS and CDR2 is YYNGEE. The CDR3 nucleotides read TGTGCCAGCAGCGTCGCGGGAGGTCAGCCAGATACGCAGTATTTT. This encodes CASSVAGGQPDTQYF.

The rearrangement joins TRBV2 to TRBJ2-2; D may be TRBD1 (5 bases). The CDR3 runs 13 residues. Trimming shortened V by 4 bases and J by 6 bases, and 9 bases separated the two germline ends. Germline CDR1 reads SNHLY; CDR2 reads FYNNEI. For the CDR3, the DNA is TGTGCCAGCAGTGGAAGGGGTTCCGGGGAGCTGTTTTTT. Its protein is CASSGRGSGELFF.

The chain has TRBV6-5 and TRBJ2-1; D possibly matches TRBD1 or TRBD2 (5 bases each). Germline-derived CDR1 and CDR2 are MNHEY and SVGAGI. This CDR3 spans 15 amino acids. Trimming took off 2 bases at V and 3 bases at J, with 11 bases between the two ends. The CDR3, as DNA: TGTGCCAGCAGTTACAGGGGAGTAGGCTACAATGAGCAGTTCTTC. Amino acids: CASSYRGVGYNEQFF.

This clone was detected only once. The chain combines TRBV30 with TRBJ1-1; D is undetermined. The CDR3 is 12 amino acids. V lost 5 bases, J lost 4 bases, and 11 bases lay in between. Germline V gene lookup returns CDR1 GTSNPN and CDR2 SVGIG (reference sequence). CDR3 in DNA: TGTGCCTGGTCATCTGGGGTCACTGAAGCTTTCTTT. Translating it yields CAWSSGVTEAFF.

The chain is built from TRBV5-6 and TRBJ2-6; maybe TRBD2 (5 bases). The CDR3 covers 14 residues. V was pared by 1 base and J by 13 bases, with 15 bases between. The germline V gene has CDR1 SGHDT and CDR2 YYEEEE. The DNA of the CDR3 is TGTGCCAGCAGCTTGTGGGCAAAGCGGACTGTCCTGACTTTC. Amino acid sequence: CASSLWAKRTVLTF.

The sample holds a few counts of this clone. The rearrangement joins TRBV30 to TRBJ2-3; D is unclear. Germline lookup yields CDR1 GTSNPN and CDR2 SVGIG (reference sequence). This CDR3 has 10 amino acids. Trimming cost V 5 bases and J 8 bases, with 8 bases left between them. Written as DNA, the CDR3 is TGTGCCTGGCTAGAAGCTACGCAGTATTTT. Protein product: CAWLEATQYF. Drawing the rest from reference TRBV30 and TRBJ2-3, the complete variable domain is SQTIHQWPATLVQPVGSPLSLECTVEGTSNPNLYWYRQAAGRGLQLLFYSVGIGQISSEVPQNLSASRPQDRQFILSSKKLLLSDSGFYLCAWLEATQYFGPGTRLTVL.

The chain combines TRBV7-3 with TRBJ1-1; no firm D call. Germline V gene lookup returns CDR1 SGHTA and CDR2 FQGTGA. V gave up 1 base and J gave up 0 bases, with 9 bases separating them. The CDR3 runs to 15 residues. The CDR3: CASSLIGKVNTEAFF. The CDR3 DNA sequence: TGTGCCAGCAGCTTAATTGGTAAGGTGAACACTGAAGCTTTCTTT. Full variable domain (remainder filled in from reference TRBV7-3 and TRBJ1-1): GAGVSQTPSNKVTEKGKYVELRCDPISGHTALYWYRQSLGQGPEFLIYFQGTGAADDSGLPNDRFFAVRPEGSVSTLKIQRTERGDSAVYLCASSLIGKVNTEAFFGQGTRLTVV.

This rearrangement joins TRBV7-2 to TRBJ1-1, with D perhaps TRBD1 (6 bases). The V gene's germline CDR1 is SGHTA and CDR2 FQGNSA. Trimming shortened V by 6 bases and J by 0 bases, and 14 bases separated the two germline ends. This CDR3 contains 15 residues. CDR3: CASRSKGGLNTEAFF. The CDR3 DNA sequence: TGTGCCAGCAGGTCCAAGGGGGGCTTGAACACTGAAGCTTTCTTT.

This clone has only a few counts. CDR3 sequence: CASQGTVGNTIYF. The CDR3, as DNA: TGTGCCAGTCAGGGGACAGTAGGAAACACCATATATTTT. The J gene is TRBJ1-3, the V gene TRBV19; 7 bases fit TRBD1. V lost 8 bases to trimming and J lost 4 bases; unmatched junction nucleotides: 5. This CDR3 comprises 13 residues. Germline values: CDR1 LNHDA, CDR2 SQIVND (reference sequence). The entire variable domain, with the rest obtained from reference TRBV19 and TRBJ1-3, is as follows: DGGITQSPKYLFRKEGQNVTLSCEQNLNHDAMYWYRQDPGQGLRLIYYSQIVNDFQKGDIAEGYSVSREKKESFPLTVTSAQKNPTAFYLCASQGTVGNTIYFGEGSWLTVV.

This chain links TRBV7-2 with TRBJ2-3, with D unclear. The CDR3 is made up of 13 amino acids. CDR1 SGHTA and CDR2 FQGNSA come from the germline V gene. The ends were cut back, 1 base at V and 8 bases at J, with 10 bases in the middle. The chain's CDR3 is CASSLGLSGTQYF. The DNA for the CDR3 is TGTGCCAGCAGCTTAGGACTGTCGGGTACGCAGTATTTT.

This clone has just one count. The V gene is TRBV30, the J gene TRBJ1-2, with 8 positions matching TRBD1. This CDR3 has 12 amino acids. Trimming took 4 bases from V and 8 from J; bases not matched to a gene: 6. CDR1 and CDR2 from the germline V gene are GTSNPN and SVGIG (reference sequence). As DNA, the CDR3 is TGTGCCTGGACCAGGGGGCGCAGAGGCTACACCTTC. Translated: CAWTRGRRGYTF.